One and the same sample provided the 22 T cell receptor beta chains below, sequenced in a study of PD-1 blockade in classical Hodgkin lymphoma. Every patient was affected by relapse after autologous stem cell transplantation, while exposure to brentuximab vedotin was not uniform. This table comes from immunoSEQ multiplex PCR, and its TCRdb copy is limited to in-frame clones, with some not included. This sample has about 35,000 clones, with over 65% found just once. The specimen was peripheral blood mononuclear cells (PBMCs), collected before the second cycle of nivolumab. These receptors were obtained from a human donor with classical Hodgkin lymphoma.

A note on this clone: One junction end disagrees with the germline gene, perhaps due to a read error. The J gene is TRBJ2-7, the V gene TRBV19; 9 bases are a match to TRBD2. The CDR3 loop spans 14 amino acids. CDR1 is LNHDA and CDR2 is SQIVND in the germline V gene (reference sequence). CDR3 coding DNA: TGTGCCAGTAGTTGGGGACTAGCTTCCTCCGAGCAGTACTTC. Protein product: CASSWGLASSEQYF.

This chain connects TRBV5-1 to TRBJ2-5; D is ambiguous. V lost 0 bases and J lost 4, with 13 bases in between. The CDR3 covers 15 residues. The germline V gene has CDR1 SGHRS and CDR2 YFSETQ. CDR3 residues: CASSLDVGSGETQYF. CDR3 sequence (DNA): TGCGCCAGCAGCTTGGACGTGGGTAGTGGAGAGACCCAGTACTTC. Full variable domain (missing parts from reference TRBV5-1 and TRBJ2-5): KAGVTQTPRYLIKTRGQQVTLSCSPISGHRSVSWYQQTPGQGLQFLFEYFSETQRNKGNFPGRFSGRQFSNSRSEMNVSTLELGDSALYLCASSLDVGSGETQYFGPGTRLLVL.

The chain couples TRBV2 to TRBJ2-3; D remains unclear. Germline-derived CDR1 and CDR2 are SNHLY and FYNNEI. This CDR3 region has 10 residues. V was clipped by 6 bases and J by 5 bases, with 3 bases between them. CDR3 bases: TGTGCCAGCAGAAGAGATACGCAGTATTTT. Residues: CASRRDTQYF.

V is TRBV6-1 and J is TRBJ2-5; D gene ambiguous. V was pared by 3 bases and J by 3 bases, with 11 bases between. This CDR3 has 14 residues. Germline CDR1 MNHNS, CDR2 SASEGT. The DNA of the CDR3 is TGTGCCAGCAGTGACGGCGGATTTGAAGAGACCCAGTACTTC. It specifies CASSDGGFEETQYF.

V gene TRBV6-1 combines with J gene TRBJ2-1, with 8 bases fitting TRBD2. V shed 7 bases, J shed 3 bases, and the junction held 5 bases outside the gene matches. The CDR3 length is 14 residues. Germline CDR1 and CDR2: MNHNS and SASEGT. CDR3 nucleotides: TGTGCCAGCACCGAAGCGGGGGTCTACAATGAGCAGTTCTTC. It yields the protein CASTEAGVYNEQFF.

The chain links TRBV9 to TRBJ1-1; a weak D match, TRBD1 (6 bases). Trimming pared 0 bases from V and 4 bases from J, leaving 16 bases between. The CDR3 sequence is 16 residues long. The germline V gene encodes CDR1 SGDLS and CDR2 YYNGEE. The DNA for the CDR3 is TGTGCCAGCAGCGTAGGTACAGGGCCTTGGGGCACTGAAGCTTTCTTT. Residues: CASSVGTGPWGTEAFF.

V usage is TRBV7-9 and J usage is TRBJ1-1; D is unclear. From germline, CDR1 is SEHNR and CDR2 FQNEAQ (reference sequence). The CDR3 consists of 11 residues. Trimming removed 1 base from V and 14 bases from J, with 11 bases in between. CDR3 in amino acids: CASSLEVGPFF. CDR3 nucleotides: TGTGCCAGCAGCTTAGAGGTCGGACCCTTCTTT. The variable domain in full, with the rest retrieved from reference TRBV7-9 and TRBJ1-1, is DTGVSQNPRHKITKRGQNVTFRCDPISEHNRLYWYRQTLGQGPEFLTYFQNEAQLEKSRLLSDRFSAERPKGSFSTLEIQRTEQGDSAMYLCASSLEVGPFFGQGTRLTVV.

The V gene is TRBV4-2, the J gene TRBJ1-1; D ambiguous. Deletions cut 1 base from V and 2 bases from J, with 8 bases between. The CDR3 is 14 amino acids. Germline CDR1 and CDR2: LGHNA and YNFKEQ. The CDR3 here is CASSQVRGNTEAFF. DNA for the CDR3: TGTGCCAGCAGCCAAGTCCGGGGTAACACTGAAGCTTTCTTT.

J is TRBJ2-2 and V is TRBV13; 11 bases are a match to TRBD2. Germline V gene lookup returns CDR1 PRHDT and CDR2 FYEKMQ (reference sequence). V gave up 2 bases and J gave up 6 bases; unmatched junction bases: 5. The CDR3 sequence is 16 residues long. The CDR3 is CASSLLGLADPGELFF. The CDR3, as DNA: TGTGCCAGCAGCTTATTGGGACTAGCGGACCCCGGGGAGCTGTTTTTT.

The genes are TRBV13 and TRBJ1-2; 11 nucleotides line up with TRBD1. CDR1 and CDR2 from the germline V gene are PRHDT and FYEKMQ (reference sequence). CDR3 length equals 15 residues. After removal of 1 base from V and 5 bases from J, the junction contained 3 bases not matched to a gene. The DNA of the CDR3 is TGTGCCAGCAGCTTAGTCCGGGACAGGGGGTATGGCTACACCTTC. This codes for CASSLVRDRGYGYTF.

V and J are TRBV9 and TRBJ2-5; D possibly uses TRBD1 or TRBD2 (5 bases each). The length of the CDR3 is 14 residues. Germline CDR1 SGDLS, CDR2 YYNGEE. V was shortened by 3 bases and J by 5 bases, with 14 bases between the two germline ends. CDR3 in DNA: TGTGCCAGCAGCGACCTGAGGGGAAGGGAGACCCAGTACTTC. The encoded protein is CASSDLRGRETQYF.

The CDR3 protein is CASSPVGTANYGYTF. CDR3 nucleotide sequence: TGTGCCAGCAGTCCCGTGGGGACCGCTAACTATGGCTACACCTTC. The V call is TRBV27, the J call TRBJ1-2, with TRBD1 as a possible D gene (5 bases). The length of the CDR3 is 15 residues. CDR1 and CDR2 (germline): MNHEY, SMNVEV (reference sequence). V lost 5 bases and J lost 0, with 13 bases in between.

This clone was seen only once. V usage is TRBV2 and J usage is TRBJ1-4; maybe TRBD1 (5 bases). V lost 8 bases, J lost 4 bases, and 14 bases lay in between. Germline V gene data show CDR1 as SNHLY and CDR2 as FYNNEI. The CDR3 is made up of 14 amino acids. The CDR3 bases are TGTGCCAGCGTGGGACGGACCCATAATGAAAAACTGTTTTTT. It codes for CASVGRTHNEKLFF.

The sample holds one count of this clone. The DNA of the CDR3 is TGTGCCAGCAGCTTGGAGGGGGCAGGAACCGGGGAGCTGTTTTTT. This translates into CASSLEGAGTGELFF. The chain recombines TRBV5-4 with TRBJ2-2, with TRBD1 matching 7 bases. J was trimmed by 5 bases and V by 0 bases; bases with no gene match: 4. The CDR3 length is 15 residues. The germline gives CDR1 SGHNT, CDR2 YYREEE (reference sequence).

V usage is TRBV6-5 and J usage is TRBJ1-3; the D gene is possibly TRBD1 (6 bases). The CDR3 consists of 14 residues. The V and J ends lost 5 bases and 0 bases respectively, with 8 bases between them. The germline V gene has CDR1 MNHEY and CDR2 SVGAGI. The CDR3 region is CASSGDTSGNTIYF. Here the CDR3 DNA reads TGTGCCAGCAGTGGGGACACCTCTGGAAACACCATATATTTT.

This clone was recorded a few times. The rearrangement joins TRBV6-1 to TRBJ1-1; TRBD1 might be the D (6 bases). The germline CDR1 and CDR2 sequences are MNHNS and SASEGT. CDR3 length: 13 residues. V lost 2 bases to trimming and J lost 10 bases, with 14 bases between them. CDR3 sequence reads: CASSERGAMGAFF. The CDR3 coding sequence is TGTGCCAGCAGTGAAAGGGGGGCCATGGGAGCTTTCTTT.

The rearrangement uses TRBV4-3 and TRBJ2-7; D is unresolved. Germline V lookup: CDR1 LGHNA, CDR2 YSLEER. V dropped 2 bases and J dropped 4 bases, with 12 bases sitting between them. CDR3 length: 14 residues. This chain's CDR3 is CASSQRIVGYEQYF. As DNA, the CDR3 is TGCGCCAGCAGCCAAAGGATCGTGGGGTACGAGCAGTACTTC.

Notes on this clone: The sample contains more than one DNA sequence encoding this CDR3. This chain links TRBV7-2 with TRBJ1-3; D unresolved. The CDR3 covers 12 residues. V shed 3 bases and J shed 0 bases, with 0 bases lying between them. Germline V gene lookup returns CDR1 SGHTA and CDR2 FQGNSA. The CDR3 loop is CASSFSGNTIYF. The CDR3, as DNA: TGTGCCAGCAGCTTCTCTGGAAACACCATATATTTT.

The DNA for the CDR3 is TGTGCCAGCAGCCCCTGGACTAGCGGGGGCCTGGGGATGGCCCAGTACTTC. Amino acids: CASSPWTSGGLGMAQYF. This chain joins TRBV4-2 and TRBJ2-5, with 13 bases fitting TRBD2. Unmatched junction bases numbered 14, after V lost 4 bases and J lost 9 bases. CDR1 LGHNA and CDR2 YNFKEQ come from the germline V gene. The CDR3 has 17 residues.

This clone showed up just a few times. V and J are TRBV7-9 and TRBJ2-5, with a possible D match to TRBD1 (5 bases). This CDR3 is built from 16 residues. The V gene lost 5 bases and the J gene lost 4 bases, with 20 bases spanning the gap. The V gene's germline CDR1 is SEHNR and CDR2 FQNEAQ (reference sequence). CDR3 DNA: TGTGCCAGCAGCCGAGAACAGGTAGCCATCGGAGAGACCCAGTACTTC. The encoded protein is CASSREQVAIGETQYF.

The chain is built from TRBV15 and TRBJ2-1; 10 bases are shared with TRBD2. The CDR3 length is 18 residues. From germline, CDR1 is LNHNV and CDR2 YYDKDF (reference sequence). V lost 0 bases and J lost 0; bases outside the gene matches: 5. This CDR3 is CATSRDRLAGSSYNEQFF. Here the CDR3 DNA reads TGTGCCACCAGCAGAGACCGACTAGCGGGCAGCTCCTACAATGAGCAGTTCTTC.

The chain employs TRBV2 and TRBJ2-1; 12 nucleotides line up with TRBD1. The CDR3 is made up of 15 amino acids. The V gene's germline CDR1 is SNHLY and CDR2 FYNNEI. The ends lost 6 bases at V and 7 bases at J; junction bases unmatched: 7. This CDR3 reads CASSLGQGAENEQFF. CDR3 DNA: TGTGCCAGCAGCCTGGGACAGGGGGCGGAAAATGAGCAGTTCTTC.